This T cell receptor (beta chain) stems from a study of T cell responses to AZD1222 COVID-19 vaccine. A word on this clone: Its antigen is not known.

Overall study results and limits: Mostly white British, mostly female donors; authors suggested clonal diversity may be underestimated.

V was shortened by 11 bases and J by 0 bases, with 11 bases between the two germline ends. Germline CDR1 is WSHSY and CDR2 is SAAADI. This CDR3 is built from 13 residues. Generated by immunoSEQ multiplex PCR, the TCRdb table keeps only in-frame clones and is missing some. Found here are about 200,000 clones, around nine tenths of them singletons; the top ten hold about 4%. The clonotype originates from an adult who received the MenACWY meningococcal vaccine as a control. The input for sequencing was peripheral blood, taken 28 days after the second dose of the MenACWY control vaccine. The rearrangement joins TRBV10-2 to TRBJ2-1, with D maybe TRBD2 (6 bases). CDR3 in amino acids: CACRGSSYNEQFF. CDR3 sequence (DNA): TGCGCCTGTCGGGGGAGCTCCTACAATGAGCAGTTCTTC.